This is a list of T cell receptor beta chains from one sample in a study of blood T cell repertoires in COVID-19. TCRdb's copy holds only in-frame clones and misses some; the assay was immunoSEQ multiplex PCR. The data hold about 190,000 clones, with 70% to 80% observed a single time. The sample taken for sequencing was peripheral blood. The receptors here all came from a woman aged 45-60 years with acute or convalescent COVID-19. CDR3s include the opening cysteine and the closing phenylalanine or tryptophan. A D gene is named only where the DNA matches it firmly. The size of a clone is reported for some rows only, either as once, few or many, or as a class for expanded clones.

CASSLLRRAYEQYF	TGTGCCAGCAGCTTATTACGGCGGGCCTACGAGCAGTACTTC	TRBV7-2	TRBJ2-7	14	.	.
CASSLEQGVNYEQYF	TGTGCCAGCTCACTCGAACAGGGGGTAAACTACGAGCAGTACTTC	TRBV18	TRBJ2-7	15	TRBD1	.
CASTRTGTTGNYSGNTIYF	TGTGCCAGCACCCGGACCGGGACAACGGGTAATTACTCTGGAAACACCATATATTTT	TRBV7-9	TRBJ1-3	19	.	.
CASSFSGASGTDTQYF	TGTGCCAGCAGTTTCTCGGGGGCATCGGGCACAGATACGCAGTATTTT	TRBV6-5	TRBJ2-3	16	.	.
CASSGDRGSTNTGELFF	TGTGCCAGCAGCGGGGACAGGGGGAGTACGAACACCGGGGAGCTGTTTTTT	TRBV7-2	TRBJ2-2	17	TRBD1	.
CASRGTGVREQYF	TGTGCCAGCAGAGGGACAGGGGTTCGAGAGCAGTACTTC	TRBV28	TRBJ2-7	13	TRBD1	few
CASSIDRTQGAQHF	TGTGCCAGTAGTATAGATAGGACCCAAGGGGCCCAGCATTTT	TRBV19	TRBJ1-5	14	.	.
CAIPGSREDEQFF	TGTGCCATCCCGGGAAGCCGCGAAGATGAGCAGTTCTTC	TRBV28	TRBJ2-1	13	.	.
CATSDPGQGGQPQHF	TGTGCCACCAGTGATCCTGGACAGGGGGGTCAGCCCCAGCATTTT	TRBV24-1	TRBJ1-5	15	TRBD1	.
CASSAGQGYYEQYF	TGTGCCAGCAGCGCCGGACAGGGTTATTACGAGCAGTACTTC	TRBV7-6	TRBJ2-7	14	TRBD1	.
CASGDLSYNEQFF	TGTGCCAGCGGGGACTTATCCTACAATGAGCAGTTCTTC	TRBV28	TRBJ2-1	13	.	.
CASSGQQYSPLHF	TGTGCCAGCAGTGGACAACAGTATTCACCCCTCCACTTT	TRBV12-3/TRBV12-4	TRBJ1-6	13	.	.
CASIGGTGTGSGANVLTF	TGTGCTTCCATAGGCGGGACAGGGACGGGGTCTGGGGCCAACGTCCTGACTTTC	TRBV28	TRBJ2-6	18	TRBD1	.
CASSARTALPADTQYF	TGTGCCAGTAGTGCTAGGACAGCCCTTCCCGCAGATACGCAGTATTTT	TRBV19	TRBJ2-3	16	.	.
CASSLAGNEQFF	TGTGCCAGCAGCTTGGCGGGGAATGAGCAGTTCTTC	TRBV5-5	TRBJ2-1	12	.	.
CASSQVPSEQYF	TGTGCCAGCAGCCAAGTCCCCTCCGAGCAGTACTTC	TRBV3-1/TRBV3-2	TRBJ2-7	12	.	.
CAISVPGGYEQYF	TGTGCCATCAGTGTGCCAGGGGGCTACGAGCAGTACTTC	TRBV10-3	TRBJ2-7	13	TRBD1	.
CASSLRVPHNEQFF	TGCGCCAGCAGCTTGAGAGTTCCCCACAATGAGCAGTTCTTC	TRBV5-1	TRBJ2-1	14	.	.
CASSAGPGLGNVNQPQHF	TGTGCCAGTAGTGCGGGACCAGGCCTTGGGAACGTTAATCAGCCCCAGCATTTT	TRBV19	TRBJ1-5	18	.	.
CASSQDPLPNGYTF	TGCGCCAGCAGCCAAGATCCCCTACCGAACGGCTACACCTTC	TRBV4-1	TRBJ1-2	14	.	.
CASRGQWDSPLHF	TGTGCCAGTAGAGGACAATGGGATTCACCCCTCCACTTT	TRBV19	TRBJ1-6	13	.	.
CASSTLRWTGIRPIYEQYF	TGTGCCAGCAGCACCCTAAGGTGGACAGGGATACGACCAATCTACGAGCAGTACTTC	TRBV21-1	TRBJ2-7	19	.	few
CASSLESRVYGYTF	TGTGCCAGCAGCTTAGAGTCCAGGGTCTATGGCTACACCTTC	TRBV7-2	TRBJ1-2	14	.	.
CASRIQGGEKLFF	TGTGCCAGCAGGATCCAGGGCGGCGAAAAACTGTTTTTT	TRBV6-5	TRBJ1-4	13	.	.
CASSLKRLGGEQFF	TGCGCCAGCAGTTTGAAAAGACTCGGGGGTGAGCAGTTCTTC	TRBV10-2	TRBJ2-1	14	.	.
CASRARDRGNYGYTF	TGTGCCAGCAGGGCCCGGGACAGGGGTAACTATGGCTACACCTTC	TRBV28	TRBJ1-2	15	TRBD1	.
CASSVRQGFSTDTQYF	TGTGCCAGTAGTGTCAGACAGGGGTTTAGCACAGATACGCAGTATTTT	TRBV19	TRBJ2-3	16	TRBD1	.
CASSRTGHGYTF	TGTGCCAGCAGCCGGACAGGCCATGGCTACACCTTC	TRBV28	TRBJ1-2	12	TRBD1	.
CASSLLRELFF	TGTGCCAGCAGTCTCCTCCGGGAGCTGTTTTTT	TRBV6-2/TRBV6-3	TRBJ2-2	11	.	.
CASSKGQGLLTDTQYF	TGCGCCAGCAGCAAAGGACAGGGTTTACTCACAGATACGCAGTATTTT	TRBV5-1	TRBJ2-3	16	TRBD1	.
CASSLASGKKYF	TGTGCCAGCAGTTTGGCTAGCGGGAAAAAGTACTTC	TRBV28	TRBJ2-7	12	TRBD2	.
CASSGGQGNEQYF	TGTGCCAGTAGTGGGGGACAGGGAAACGAGCAGTACTTC	TRBV19	TRBJ2-7	13	TRBD1	.
CASSFVITSGRAAETQYF	TGTGCCAGCAGCTTTGTTATAACTAGCGGGAGGGCCGCAGAGACCCAGTACTTC	TRBV12-1	TRBJ2-5	18	.	once
CASSILHGQGATRYEQYF	TGTGCCAGTAGTATACTTCATGGACAGGGGGCAACTCGTTACGAGCAGTACTTC	TRBV19	TRBJ2-7	18	TRBD1	once
CASSYSTLPFNRDREDGYTF	TGTGCCAGCAGTTACTCCACTTTGCCTTTCAACCGGGACAGGGAGGATGGCTACACCTTC	TRBV6-2/TRBV6-3	TRBJ1-2	20	TRBD1	.
CATSPPAGPSYGYTF	TGTGCCACCAGCCCGCCCGCAGGGCCCTCTTATGGCTACACCTTC	TRBV15	TRBJ1-2	15	.	.
CASSTGSYEQYF	TGTGCCAGTAGTACGGGAAGCTACGAGCAGTACTTC	TRBV19	TRBJ2-7	12	.	.
CASSLPGSYNSPLHF	TGTGCCAGCAGCTTACCCGGCTCCTATAATTCACCCCTCCACTTT	TRBV7-2	TRBJ1-6	15	.	.
CASSWASRDRVYGELFF	TGTGCCAGCAGTTGGGCCAGTCGGGACAGGGTTTACGGGGAGCTGTTTTTT	TRBV28	TRBJ2-2	17	TRBD1	.
CATSGGEGSLAEQYF	TGTGCCACCAGTGGCGGGGAGGGAAGCTTGGCCGAGCAGTACTTC	TRBV24-1	TRBJ2-7	15	TRBD2	few
CASSYSAGRSNSPLHF	TGTGCCAGCAGTTATTCTGCCGGGAGGTCAAATTCACCCCTCCACTTT	TRBV6-5	TRBJ1-6	16	.	.
CASSSDGSAWNEQFF	TGTGCCAGCAGCTCAGACGGGAGCGCGTGGAATGAGCAGTTCTTC	TRBV7-9	TRBJ2-1	15	.	.
CASSEKRGLYNEQFF	TGCGCCAGCAGTGAGAAGCGGGGGCTCTACAATGAGCAGTTCTTC	TRBV10-2	TRBJ2-1	15	TRBD2	once
CASSTTGSNQPQHF	TGTGCCAGCAGTACTACAGGGTCCAATCAGCCCCAGCATTTT	TRBV28	TRBJ1-5	14	.	.
CASRTIGNGGYTF	TGTGCCAGTAGAACGATCGGGAATGGGGGCTACACCTTC	TRBV19	TRBJ1-2	13	.	.